The clone carrying this T cell receptor (beta chain) was counted between two and nine times. J was trimmed by 7 bases and V by 3 bases; bases with no gene match: 7. This CDR3 is built from 14 residues. Germline CDR1 SGDLS, CDR2 YYNGEE. Amplification used 60 Vbeta primers and 13 Jbeta primers. The table came from immunoSEQ multiplex PCR; TCRdb's copy has only in-frame clones and leaves some out. The sample consists of around 200,000 clones, around three quarters of them appearing once. The data belong to a study of cytomegalovirus exposure and HLA in healthy donors. Study-level information: Of a few hundred genotyped donors, roughly 86% clustered with self-reported Caucasian donors.

The chain links TRBV9 to TRBJ1-2; TRBD1 agrees at 9 bases. This sequence originates from a woman under 40 in good health and CMV-seropositive. Sequencing input: PBMCs. The CDR3 loop is CASSATGTGTGYTF. CDR3 DNA: TGTGCCAGCAGCGCCACCGGGACAGGGACTGGCTACACCTTC.